The 5 T cell receptor beta chains reported below all come from one sample, sequenced in a study of cytomegalovirus exposure and HLA in healthy donors. Generated by immunoSEQ multiplex PCR, the TCRdb table keeps only in-frame clones and is missing some. Here the sample spans some 320,000 clones, roughly 90% being singletons. Sample: PBMCs. The receptors derive from a woman aged 30 to 39 in good health and CMV-seropositive.

The chain uses TRBV27 and TRBJ2-2, with 9 bases lining up with TRBD1. This CDR3 spans 15 amino acids. V was pared by 4 bases and J by 4 bases, with 4 bases of the junction left unmatched. Germline CDR1 is MNHEY and CDR2 is SMNVEV (reference sequence). CDR3 sequence (DNA): TGTGCCAGCAGTTCCGGGACAGGGACCACCGGGGAGCTGTTTTTT. Its protein product is CASSSGTGTTGELFF.

The V call is TRBV28, the J call TRBJ2-2; 8 nucleotides align to TRBD1. V was clipped by 2 bases and J by 3 bases; unmatched bases: 2. This CDR3 is 15 amino acids long. Germline CDR1 and CDR2: MDHEN and SYDVKM. The CDR3, as DNA: TGTGCCAGCAGTTTACTGGACAGGGACACCGGGGAGCTGTTTTTT. Residues: CASSLLDRDTGELFF.

The chain combines TRBV28 with TRBJ2-3, with 10 bases matching TRBD2. Germline V gene sequence: CDR1 MDHEN, CDR2 SYDVKM. J lost 3 bases, V lost 8 bases, and 5 bases had no gene match. CDR3 length: 14 residues. The DNA for the CDR3 is TGTGCCAGCCAAGCGGGAGGGGGTACAGATACGCAGTATTTT. This translates into CASQAGGGTDTQYF.

DNA of the CDR3: TGTGCCAGCAGTTTGCGACAGTTGTCCTACGAGCAGTACTTC. It yields the protein CASSLRQLSYEQYF. The chain has TRBV28 and TRBJ2-7; a possible D gene is TRBD1 (5 bases). Trimming took off 3 bases at V and 1 base at J, with 10 bases between the two ends. The CDR3 covers 14 residues. Germline V gives CDR1 MDHEN, CDR2 SYDVKM.

The rearrangement links TRBV5-1 to TRBJ2-7; either TRBD1 or TRBD2 may supply D (5 bases each). This CDR3 has 14 amino acids. The V end lost 4 bases, the J end lost 2 bases, and 13 bases lay between the germline ends. Germline CDR1 reads SGHRS; CDR2 reads YFSETQ. The CDR3 DNA reads TGCGCCAGCAGCCATCGGGACGGCCCCTACGAGCAGTACTTC. This codes for CASSHRDGPYEQYF. The full variable domain, completed using reference TRBV5-1 and TRBJ2-7, is KAGVTQTPRYLIKTRGQQVTLSCSPISGHRSVSWYQQTPGQGLQFLFEYFSETQRNKGNFPGRFSGRQFSNSRSEMNVSTLELGDSALYLCASSHRDGPYEQYFGPGTRLTVT.